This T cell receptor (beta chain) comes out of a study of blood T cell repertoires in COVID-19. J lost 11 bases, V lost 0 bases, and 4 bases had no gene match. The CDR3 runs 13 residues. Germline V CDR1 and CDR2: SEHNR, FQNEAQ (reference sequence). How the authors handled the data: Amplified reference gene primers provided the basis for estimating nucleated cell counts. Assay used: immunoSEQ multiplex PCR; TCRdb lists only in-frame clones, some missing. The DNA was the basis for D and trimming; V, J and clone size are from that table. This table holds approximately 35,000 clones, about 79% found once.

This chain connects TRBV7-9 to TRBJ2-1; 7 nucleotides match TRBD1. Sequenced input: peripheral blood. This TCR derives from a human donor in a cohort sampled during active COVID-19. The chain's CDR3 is CASSLAEGAKQFF. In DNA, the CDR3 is TGTGCCAGCAGCTTAGCCGAGGGGGCTAAGCAGTTCTTC.